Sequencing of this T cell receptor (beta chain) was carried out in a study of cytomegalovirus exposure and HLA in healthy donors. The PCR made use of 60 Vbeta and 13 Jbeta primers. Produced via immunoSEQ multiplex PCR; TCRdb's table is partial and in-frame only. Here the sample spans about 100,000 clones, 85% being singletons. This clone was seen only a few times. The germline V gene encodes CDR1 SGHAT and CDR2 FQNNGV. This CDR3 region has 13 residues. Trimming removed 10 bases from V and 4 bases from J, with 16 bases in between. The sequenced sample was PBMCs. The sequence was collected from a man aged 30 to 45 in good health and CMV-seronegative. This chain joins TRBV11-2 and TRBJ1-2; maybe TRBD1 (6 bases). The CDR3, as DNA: TGTGCCACCTCCACGGGAGGGGGCTATGGCTACACCTTC. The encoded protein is CATSTGGGYGYTF.